Each of the 2 T cell receptor beta chains below was sequenced from the same sample in a study of blood T cell repertoires in COVID-19. Clones were read by immunoSEQ multiplex PCR, and TCRdb kept only the in-frame ones, dropping some. The sample lists 250,000 or so clones; about 87% were seen once. Sequenced: PBMCs or T cells enriched from blood (not recorded which). These receptors came from a woman in her thirties or forties who had been exposed to COVID-19.

The rearrangement joins TRBV3-1 (or the pseudogene TRBV3-2) to TRBJ1-3; D might be TRBD1 (5 bases). Trimming pared 3 bases from V and 1 base from J, leaving 10 bases between. The germline V gene has CDR1 LGHDT and CDR2 YNNKEL (reference sequence). CDR3 length: 15 residues. Written as DNA, the CDR3 is TGTGCCAGCAGCCAGCGGGGGTATTCTGGAAACACCATATATTTT. This sequence encodes CASSQRGYSGNTIYF.

The rearrangement links TRBV18 to TRBJ2-1; 13 bases fit TRBD2. Germline CDR1 is KGHSH and CDR2 is LQKENI. V lost 3 bases, J lost 2 bases, and 7 bases stayed unmatched. This CDR3 region has 18 residues. This CDR3 reads CASSPPGLAGPTYNEQFF. The CDR3 coding sequence is TGTGCCAGCTCACCTCCGGGACTAGCGGGGCCAACCTACAATGAGCAGTTCTTC.